This TCR beta chain stems from a study of beta chain features in type 1 diabetes. Study in general: Sorted cells numbering approximately 110,000,000 were examined across all samples. General study points: The naive, central memory and Treg TCRB repertoires of patients appeared to be more similar to one another than those of healthy donors. Type 1 diabetes patients had moderately but significantly shorter TCRB CDR3s in all four CD4+ subsets.

Sequencing targeted expressed TCRB transcripts, as all isolated RNA had been reverse transcribed. Libraries were prepared by immunoSEQ multiplex PCR; TCRdb keeps only in-frame clonotypes and omits some of them. In the table there are some 640,000 clones, about 14% of which are singletons. The CDR3 has 13 residues. Germline lookup yields CDR1 LNHDA and CDR2 SQIVND (reference sequence). Trimming took 5 bases from V and 2 from J, leaving 8 bases between them. Via the markers CD45RO/CCR7/CD25/CD127/CD95/CD27, stem cell-like memory, regulatory, central memory and naive CD4+ cells were sorted. This clone was seen more than once but under ten times. Antigen unknown.

V gene TRBV19 combines with J gene TRBJ2-3; tentative D call: TRBD2 (5 bases). Sequencing was performed on naive CD4+ T cells from blood. This TCR came from a man between 18 and 29 years old with type 1 diabetes. CDR3 protein: CASSVDYTDTQYF. CDR3 nucleotide sequence: TGTGCCAGTAGTGTTGACTACACAGATACGCAGTATTTT.